A single sample gave rise to the 28 T cell receptor beta chains below, sequenced in a study of human T cells and chemical hapten exposure (dated by TCRdb to the early 2020s). Total RNA was extracted from unfractionated whole blood that had been collected in Tempus Blood RNA tubes. Receptor libraries were prepared by 5' RACE. These reads were obtained on an Illumina MiSeq. Starting from the raw public reads, TCRdb applied fastp trimming at Q25, assembled clones with MiXCR and retained in-frame beta chains. Duplicate CDR3 protein sequences are folded into a single record with the most common DNA and genes. The sample profile shows some 150,000 distinct CDR3 sequences; around 4% of them were found once. The leading ten clones occupy 1.3% to 1.5% of the sample. These receptors were taken from a female donor in good health.

The V call is TRBV2, the J call TRBJ1-1; D perhaps matches TRBD1 (5 bases). V lost 5 bases, J lost 3 bases, and 10 bases lay in between. The germline V gene encodes CDR1 SNHLY and CDR2 FYNNEI. CDR3 length: 13 amino acids. The CDR3 DNA sequence: TGTGCCAGCAGTACAGGCATTTACACTGAAGCTTTCTTT. This translates into CASSTGIYTEAFF. Together with reference TRBV2 and TRBJ1-1, the CDR3 gives the full variable domain: EPEVTQTPSHQVTQMGQEVILRCVPISNHLYFYWYRQILGQKVEFLVSFYNNEISEKSEIFDDQFSVERPDGSNFTLKIRSTKLEDSAMYFCASSTGIYTEAFFGQGTRLTVV.

The chain has TRBV4-3 and TRBJ2-1, with TRBD2 identical over 10 bases. The CDR3 runs to 18 residues. V dropped 0 bases and J dropped 8; count of bases not matched to a gene: 13. The germline CDR1 and CDR2 sequences are LGHNA and YSLEER. The CDR3 DNA reads as TGCGCCAGCAGCCAAGAGGAGTCCGGAGCGGGGGGGCCGTATGAGCAGTTCTTC. Protein sequence: CASSQEESGAGGPYEQFF.

Comment on this clonotype: A much larger clone differs by one base, so this may be a read error. This sequence joins TRBV28 and TRBJ1-5; D gene uncertain. The CDR3 has 13 amino acids. Deletions cut 5 bases from V and 7 bases from J, with 12 bases between. Germline lookup yields CDR1 MDHEN and CDR2 SYDVKM. The CDR3 loop reads CASSVVRGQPQHF. Written as DNA, the CDR3 is TGTGCCAGCAGTGTGGTTCGGGGACAGCCCCAGCATTTT.

Worth noting for this clonotype: A much larger clone differs from this one at a single base, so this may be a read error. This chain joins TRBV6-6 and TRBJ1-3; D gene ambiguous. The CDR3 loop spans 15 amino acids. Trimming cost V 6 bases and J 2 bases, with 14 bases left between them. Germline lookup yields CDR1 MNHNY and CDR2 SVGAGI (reference sequence). CDR3 sequence: CASRIRRGTGNTIYF. The CDR3 nucleotides read TGTGCCAGCAGAATTAGGCGGGGAACTGGAAACACCATATATTTT.

This clonotype showed up many times. The chain combines TRBV12-5 with TRBJ2-1; 8 bases map to TRBD2. Germline V gene lookup returns CDR1 LGHNT and CDR2 FRNRAP. The CDR3 is 14 amino acids. V shed 4 bases and J 5 bases; nucleotides not matched to a gene: 4. In nucleotides, the CDR3 is TGTGCTAGTGGTTCCCGGGGGGGGGACAATGAGCAGTTCTTC. This translates into CASGSRGGDNEQFF.

This clonotype was counted many times. The V gene is TRBV7-9, the J gene TRBJ2-5, with unresolved D. CDR3 length: 13 amino acids. Germline V CDR1 and CDR2: SEHNR, FQNEAQ (reference sequence). V was cut by 1 base and J by 5 bases, with 8 bases left in between. The CDR3 region has the DNA TGTGCCAGCAGCTTAGGGGTTACGGAGACCCAGTACTTC. This codes for CASSLGVTETQYF. Complete variable domain (other parts from reference TRBV7-9 and TRBJ2-5): DTGVSQNPRHKITKRGQNVTFRCDPISEHNRLYWYRQTLGQGPEFLTYFQNEAQLEKSRLLSDRFSAERPKGSFSTLEIQRTEQGDSAMYLCASSLGVTETQYFGPGTRLLVL.

This clonotype was seen repeatedly, ten times or more. This CDR3 reads CASRAKGLFYEQYF. As DNA, the CDR3 is TGTGCCAGCAGAGCCAAAGGGTTATTCTACGAGCAGTACTTC. The chain combines TRBV3-1 with TRBJ2-7; D is undetermined. Germline assignment: CDR1 LGHDT and CDR2 YNNKEL (reference sequence). Deletions cut 6 bases from V and 3 bases from J, with 15 bases between. The CDR3 consists of 14 residues.

The sample holds many counts of this clonotype. The chain recombines TRBV11-2 with TRBJ1-2; maybe TRBD1 (5 bases). V dropped 3 bases and J dropped 6 bases, with 11 bases sitting between them. CDR1 is SGHAT, CDR2 FQNNGV, per germline. The CDR3 covers 13 residues. The CDR3 sequence is CASSFGQGNGYTF. In nucleotides, the CDR3 is TGTGCCAGCAGCTTCGGCCAGGGCAATGGCTACACCTTC.

This clonotype was recorded a few times. V usage is TRBV5-4 and J usage is TRBJ2-3; D ambiguous. The CDR3 has 14 amino acids. Germline V CDR1 and CDR2: SGHNT, YYREEE (reference sequence). V was shortened by 4 bases and J by 4 bases, with 13 bases between the two germline ends. The CDR3 reads CASSPNWGSDTQYF. The CDR3 nucleotides read TGTGCCAGCAGCCCGAACTGGGGTTCAGATACGCAGTATTTT.

This clonotype was counted at least ten times. This chain uses TRBV29-1 with TRBJ1-2, with a weak D call TRBD1 (5 bases). Germline V gene sequence: CDR1 SQVTM, CDR2 ANQGSEA. The CDR3 sequence is 14 residues long. V was shortened by 6 bases and J by 7 bases, with 21 bases between the two germline ends. The CDR3 bases are TGCAGCGTCGGGGAGGGGTTCGCCAACATTGGCTACACCTTC. This codes for CSVGEGFANIGYTF.

This clonotype has at least ten counts. The rearrangement uses TRBV29-1 and TRBJ1-2; possible D gene TRBD1, 5 bases. The CDR3 spans 13 residues. V was pared by 3 bases and J by 8 bases, with 16 bases between. Looked up from germline, CDR1 is SQVTM and CDR2 is ANQGSEA. CDR3 residues: CSVETGGVGGYTF. CDR3 nucleotides: TGCAGCGTTGAGACGGGGGGTGTAGGGGGCTACACCTTC.

Ten or more counts support this clonotype. This chain links TRBV6-6 with TRBJ2-7; D gene uncertain. CDR1 is MNHNY and CDR2 is SVGAGI in the germline V gene (reference sequence). The CDR3 totals 13 residues. Trimming removed 10 bases at V and 0 bases at J, with 13 bases between. CDR3: CAIQLENSYEQYF. For the CDR3, the DNA is TGTGCCATCCAGCTCGAGAACTCCTACGAGCAGTACTTC.

This clonotype appeared many times. The genes are TRBV6-5 and TRBJ1-3; 8 nucleotides match TRBD1. Germline V lookup: CDR1 MNHEY, CDR2 SVGAGI. The CDR3 runs 14 residues. The trim removed 5 bases at V and 6 bases at J, leaving 6 bases unmatched. In DNA, the CDR3 is TGTGCCAGCAGTCAGGGGGCGATTGAAAACACCATATATTTT. Its protein product is CASSQGAIENTIYF.

This clonotype was recorded at least ten times. The chain combines TRBV6-5 with TRBJ2-1; 8 nucleotides agree with TRBD1. Germline CDR1 MNHEY, CDR2 SVGAGI. The ends lost 4 bases at V and 3 bases at J; junction bases unmatched: 5. This CDR3 is built from 15 residues. As DNA, the CDR3 is TGTGCCAGCAGTTGGACAGGGTTACGCTACAATGAGCAGTTCTTC. This translates into CASSWTGLRYNEQFF.

The table lists this clonotype with many counts. The V gene is TRBV6-6, the J gene TRBJ2-1; 16 bases align to TRBD2. V shed 2 bases and J 7 bases; nucleotides not matched to a gene: 2. Per the germline V gene, CDR1 is MNHNY and CDR2 is SVGAGI (reference sequence). The CDR3 loop spans 16 amino acids. This CDR3 reads CASSYLGLAGGNEQFF. CDR3 nucleotides: TGTGCCAGCAGTTACCTGGGACTAGCGGGGGGGAATGAGCAGTTCTTC.

This clonotype was seen repeatedly, ten times or more. The chain uses TRBV18 and TRBJ1-2; D perhaps matches TRBD1 (6 bases). V lost 2 bases to trimming and J lost 1 base, with 17 bases between them. Looked up from germline, CDR1 is KGHSH and CDR2 is LQKENI. This CDR3 spans 17 amino acids. This chain's CDR3 is CASSPVQGGRINYGYTF. The CDR3 DNA sequence: TGTGCCAGCTCACCAGTCCAAGGGGGACGTATTAACTATGGCTACACCTTC.

This clonotype appeared many times. The chain uses TRBV27 and TRBJ2-2; D might be TRBD1 or TRBD2, each matching 5 bases. Trimming pared 8 bases from V and 4 bases from J, leaving 11 bases between. The CDR3 length is 13 residues. Germline CDR1 and CDR2: MNHEY and SMNVEV (reference sequence). CDR3: CASATGPTGELFF. CDR3 nucleotides: TGTGCCAGCGCTACGGGACCCACCGGGGAGCTGTTTTTT.

In its sample, this clonotype was seen a few times. The chain links TRBV7-9 to TRBJ1-5, with a weak D call TRBD1 (5 bases). Germline assignment: CDR1 SEHNR and CDR2 FQNEAQ (reference sequence). The CDR3 totals 13 residues. V was trimmed by 1 base and J by 11 bases, leaving 12 bases between them. In DNA form, the CDR3 reads TGTGCCAGCAGCTTAGGGGGACTGGAGTCCCAGCATTTT. Encoded protein: CASSLGGLESQHF.

Only a few counts were recorded for this clonotype. The chain employs TRBV2 and TRBJ1-6, with D maybe TRBD1 (5 bases). The CDR3 is 15 amino acids. Germline CDR1 is SNHLY and CDR2 is FYNNEI. Trimming removed 5 bases from V and 9 bases from J, with 17 bases in between. CDR3 protein: CASSTAGSRGSPLHF. The DNA of the CDR3 is TGTGCCAGCAGTACCGCAGGGTCTCGGGGTTCACCCCTCCACTTT. The variable domain in full, with the rest retrieved from reference TRBV2 and TRBJ1-6, is EPEVTQTPSHQVTQMGQEVILRCVPISNHLYFYWYRQILGQKVEFLVSFYNNEISEKSEIFDDQFSVERPDGSNFTLKIRSTKLEDSAMYFCASSTAGSRGSPLHFGNGTRLTVT.

In its sample, this clonotype was seen a few times. The chain uses TRBV15 and TRBJ2-1; 10 bases fit TRBD2. CDR3 length equals 16 residues. The V segment lost 6 bases and the J segment 6 bases; nucleotides outside the gene matches: 11. Germline V lookup: CDR1 LNHNV, CDR2 YYDKDF (reference sequence). The CDR3 here is CATRLPGTSEANEQFF. CDR3 DNA: TGTGCCACCAGGCTCCCCGGGACTAGCGAGGCCAATGAGCAGTTCTTC.

This clonotype was seen ten or more times. CDR3 DNA: TGTGCCAGCAGCTTAGGGGGACGCAGGGACGAGCAGTACTTC. Its protein product is CASSLGGRRDEQYF. The V call is TRBV11-3, the J call TRBJ2-7, with D perhaps given as TRBD1 or TRBD2 (5 bases each). Germline CDR1 reads SGHNT; CDR2 reads YENEEA. Trimming pared 1 base from V and 5 bases from J, leaving 12 bases between. The CDR3 contains 14 residues.

This clonotype has ten or more counts. The chain joins TRBV5-1 to TRBJ2-2; D may be TRBD1 (6 bases). This CDR3 region has 16 residues. CDR1 is SGHRS and CDR2 is YFSETQ in the germline V gene. Trimming shortened V by 1 base and J by 4 bases, and 14 bases separated the two germline ends. The CDR3 is CASSLLDQGSTGELFF. CDR3 nucleotide sequence: TGCGCCAGCAGCTTGCTCGACCAGGGGAGCACCGGGGAGCTGTTTTTT.

Remarks on this clonotype: Given a much more abundant clone one base away, this may be a read error. The chain recombines TRBV7-2 with TRBJ1-3, with D unresolved. Trimming removed 1 base at V and 0 bases at J, with 7 bases between. The CDR3 runs 15 residues. Germline V gene lookup returns CDR1 SGHTA and CDR2 FQGNSA. The chain's CDR3 is CASSLGRYSGNTIYF. The CDR3 region has the DNA TGTGCCAGCAGCTTAGGGCGGTACTCTGGAAACACCATATATTTT.

The genes are TRBV7-3 and TRBJ2-3; D possibly corresponds to TRBD1 (6 bases). CDR3 size: 14 residues. Per germline, CDR1 SGHTA and CDR2 FQGTGA. V was clipped by 5 bases and J by 0 bases, with 9 bases between them. DNA of the CDR3: TGTGCCAGCAGCCAAGGACAGAGCACAGATACGCAGTATTTT. Translation: CASSQGQSTDTQYF.

In the case of this clonotype: This may be a read error, as it is one base from a much larger clone. V and J are TRBV18 and TRBJ1-5, with D perhaps matching TRBD1 (6 bases). Germline CDR1 reads KGHSH; CDR2 reads LQKENI. This CDR3 spans 13 amino acids. This chain's CDR3 is CASSSEGDQLQHF. DNA for the CDR3: TGTGCCAGCTCATCAGAGGGGGATCAGCTCCAGCATTTT.

The V call is TRBV10-3, the J call TRBJ2-3; no firm D call. Germline CDR1 reads ENHRY; CDR2 reads SYGVKD. The V and J ends lost 0 bases and 3 bases respectively, with 7 bases between them. CDR3 length equals 14 residues. The CDR3 protein is CAISESAATDTQYF. The DNA for the CDR3 is TGTGCCATCAGTGAGTCGGCAGCGACAGATACGCAGTATTTT.

The CDR3 bases are TGTGCCAGCAGCTTATCTCAGGGAGCTAGCAATCAGCCCCAGCATTTT. Protein: CASSLSQGASNQPQHF. The genes are TRBV13 and TRBJ1-5; D possibly corresponds to TRBD1 (5 bases). The CDR3 length is 16 residues. Trimming removed 2 bases from V and 0 bases from J, with 11 bases in between. Germline V gene lookup returns CDR1 PRHDT and CDR2 FYEKMQ (reference sequence).

There are many counts of this clonotype. The genes are TRBV6-1 and TRBJ2-3; the match to TRBD2 covers 11 bases. V trimming: 6 bases; J trimming: 1 base; junction bases outside the gene matches: 6. The CDR3 loop spans 16 amino acids. Germline-derived CDR1 and CDR2 are MNHNS and SASEGT. In DNA, the CDR3 is TGTGCCAGCAGCGGACTACTAGCGGGAGGCACAGATACGCAGTATTTT. It encodes CASSGLLAGGTDTQYF.